This T cell receptor (beta chain) emerged from a study of blood T cell repertoires in COVID-19. Study overall: PBMCs, B-cell-depleted T cells, or T cells were the source of the cDNA or gDNA that made up the material.

In its sample, this clone was seen once. Clones were read by immunoSEQ multiplex PCR, and TCRdb kept only the in-frame ones, dropping some. Seen here are around 140,000 clones, 88% observed once, and the top ten hold 2% to 2.5%. Trimming at V came to 7 bases and at J to 0 bases, leaving 5 bases not matched to a gene. CDR1 and CDR2 from the germline V gene are SGHRS and YFSETQ. The length of the CDR3 is 14 residues. This clonotype was obtained from a man aged 70-80 years with active COVID-19. The specimen sequenced was peripheral blood. J is TRBJ2-3 and V is TRBV5-1; the match to TRBD1 covers 7 bases. CDR3 sequence reads: CASRRQGSTDTQYF. In nucleotides, the CDR3 is TGCGCCAGCCGTAGACAGGGCAGCACAGATACGCAGTATTTT.